This entry is about one TCR beta chain. There are 13 residues in the CDR3. V lost 6 bases to trimming and J lost 1 base, with 9 bases between them. Germline V gives CDR1 SGHVS, CDR2 FNYEAQ. Time point described: peripheral blood 6 weeks after treatment start. These data come from a study of PD-L1 blockade in urothelial cancer. Each PCR received spiked synthetic TCR analog templates. Using immunoSEQ multiplex PCR, the repertoire was profiled, and TCRdb retains in-frame clones only, with some absent. The profile shows about 45,000 clones, roughly four fifths of them singletons. The input for sequencing was PBMCs, taken around atezolizumab (anti-PD-L1) treatment. The sequence derives from a man between 60 and 70 years old with urothelial cancer. The V call is TRBV7-6, the J call TRBJ2-5; the D gene is possibly TRBD1 (5 bases). CDR3 protein: CASSGDSQETQYF. Written as DNA, the CDR3 is TGTGCCAGCAGTGGCGACAGCCAAGAGACCCAGTACTTC.